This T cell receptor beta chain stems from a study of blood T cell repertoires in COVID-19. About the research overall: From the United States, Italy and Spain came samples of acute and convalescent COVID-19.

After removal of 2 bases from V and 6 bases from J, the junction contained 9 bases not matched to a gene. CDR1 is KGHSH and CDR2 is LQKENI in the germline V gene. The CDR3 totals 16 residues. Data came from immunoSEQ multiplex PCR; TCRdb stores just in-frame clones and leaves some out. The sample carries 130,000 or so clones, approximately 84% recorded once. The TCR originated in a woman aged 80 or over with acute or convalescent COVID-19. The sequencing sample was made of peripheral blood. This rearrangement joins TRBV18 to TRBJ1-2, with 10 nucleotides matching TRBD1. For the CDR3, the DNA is TGTGCCAGCTCACCAACAAGACAGGGGGCGGTCGATGGCTACACCTTC. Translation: CASSPTRQGAVDGYTF.